This T cell receptor beta chain was obtained from a study of T cell changes during pregnancy in multiple sclerosis. This clone has only one observation. The CDR3 extends over 15 amino acids. V was clipped by 0 bases and J by 0 bases, with 9 bases between them. The germline gives CDR1 MNHEY, CDR2 SVGAGI. Method: immunoSEQ multiplex PCR; TCRdb's copy keeps in-frame clones and lacks some. The sample shows approximately 79,000 clones, 85% to 95% of them seen only once. The sample consisted of peripheral blood, taken in the second trimester of pregnancy. The rearrangement uses TRBV6-5 and TRBJ2-7; weak D call: TRBD2 (6 bases). This sequence originates from a female donor in good health, enrolled as a control in a pregnancy study. CDR3 nucleotide sequence: TGTGCCAGCAGTTACTCGGCCGGGAGCTCCTACGAGCAGTACTTC. This encodes CASSYSAGSSYEQYF.